A single sample is the source of the 6 T cell receptor beta chains below, sequenced in a study of CD4 T cells in relation to SARS-CoV-2 and coronaviruses. For these TCRs, the target antigens are not known. The assay was immunoSEQ multiplex PCR, and TCRdb's table has in-frame clones only and misses some. The table lists around 15,000 clones, roughly 82% of them singletons. Unexposed donor CD4+ T cells date from 2011-2018, before the COVID-19 pandemic. After 10 to 11 days of culture, CD4+ T cells were isolated. Sequenced material: CD4+ T cells from PBMCs, cultured in vitro. The source is a human donor in good health.

This chain uses TRBV7-9 with TRBJ2-3; 8 bases align to TRBD2. Trimming removed 5 bases from V and 4 bases from J; junction bases left unmatched: 20. Germline-derived CDR1 and CDR2 are SEHNR and FQNEAQ (reference sequence). The CDR3 contains 19 residues. The CDR3, as DNA: TGTGCCAGCAGCCCCTGGGGTGGGGTAGCGGGACGAGGCGCAGATACGCAGTATTTT. Translating gives CASSPWGGVAGRGADTQYF.

V usage is TRBV4-2 and J usage is TRBJ2-1, with 7 positions matching TRBD2. CDR1 is LGHNA and CDR2 is YNFKEQ in the germline V gene. The CDR3 consists of 16 residues. V shed 1 base, J shed 0 bases, and the junction held 3 bases outside the gene matches. The DNA for the CDR3 is TGTGCCAGCAGCCAAGCTTGGACTAGCTCCTACAATGAGCAGTTCTTC. Translated, it gives CASSQAWTSSYNEQFF.

This chain uses TRBV12-5 with TRBJ1-2, with D hard to call. The CDR3 has 11 amino acids. Germline loops: CDR1 LGHNT, CDR2 FRNRAP. The V and J ends lost 2 bases and 10 bases respectively, with 8 bases between them. The CDR3: CASGLNGDYTF. CDR3 nucleotide sequence: TGTGCTAGTGGTTTGAATGGGGACTACACCTTC.

The V and J genes are TRBV24-1 and TRBJ2-1; 9 nucleotides match TRBD2. The CDR3 length is 15 residues. V was clipped by 6 bases and J by 0 bases; unmatched bases: 2. Looked up from germline, CDR1 is KGHDR and CDR2 is SFDVKD. This CDR3 is CATSLAGSSYNEQFF. The CDR3 DNA reads TGTGCCACCAGTCTAGCGGGGAGCTCCTACAATGAGCAGTTCTTC.

V usage is TRBV30 and J usage is TRBJ2-2; tentative D call: TRBD2 (5 bases). Between the trimmed V and J ends, which lost 2 bases and 3 bases, there was a span of 13 bases. The CDR3 consists of 15 residues. Germline V gives CDR1 GTSNPN, CDR2 SVGIG (reference sequence). In nucleotides, the CDR3 is TGTGCCTGGAGTCGCTTCCTAGCAGACACCGGGGAGCTGTTTTTT. As protein: CAWSRFLADTGELFF.

The V gene is TRBV14, the J gene TRBJ2-7; D is uncertain. The V end was cut by 1 base, the J end by 3 bases, with 13 bases between. This CDR3 is 15 amino acids long. Germline-derived CDR1 and CDR2 are SGHDN and FVKESK. The CDR3 DNA reads TGTGCCAGCAGCCAAGGGACCCTGATGGTCTACGAGCAGTACTTC. Translated, it gives CASSQGTLMVYEQYF.